This T cell receptor beta chain was recorded in a study of response to subunit inactivated influenza vaccine. CDR3 size: 16 residues. Trimming left V 5 bases short and J 1 base short, with 14 bases between. TCRdb re-called the RT-PCR reads with MiXCR, one entry per CDR3 protein. The table includes about 160,000 distinct CDR3 sequences, about 10% detected once. The study, taken as a whole, reports: Authors proposed each seasonal influenza vaccination draws in few new T cells.

This clonotype was counted a few times. The antigen is undetermined. Specimen: CD8+ T cells sorted from PBMCs, collected around 25 months after vaccination. The TCR comes from a man between 50 and 69 years old who received an inactivated influenza vaccine. V is TRBV12-3 or TRBV12-4 and J is TRBJ2-2, with D unresolved. The CDR3 loop is CASSPETKLNTGELFF. CDR3 in DNA: TGTGCCAGCAGTCCCGAGACAAAACTGAACACCGGGGAGCTGTTTTTT.